The T cell receptor (beta chain) under discussion was sequenced for a study of blood T cell repertoires in COVID-19. The Seattle patients joined while their infection was active and were tracked longitudinally afterward. Original handling: Amplification of reference gene primers was used by the study to estimate nucleated cell counts. Profiling relied on immunoSEQ multiplex PCR, and the TCRdb table lists in-frame clones only, not all of them. V, J and clone size are taken as reported in that table, and D and trimming were inferred from the DNA itself. The sample consists of some 150,000 clones, less than 90% of them appearing once. The receptor was isolated from a woman aged 70-85 years with COVID-19, enrolled during active disease. Specimen: peripheral blood.

The DNA for the CDR3 is TGTGCCAGCTGGGGGGGGATGAACACTGAAGCTTTCTTT. Amino acid sequence: CASWGGMNTEAFF. The chain employs TRBV27 and TRBJ1-1; maybe TRBD1 (5 bases). Between the trimmed V and J ends, which lost 8 bases and 0 bases, there was a span of 10 bases. This CDR3 has 13 amino acids. Germline lookup yields CDR1 MNHEY and CDR2 SMNVEV (reference sequence).